The rows below give T cell receptor beta chains drawn from one sample of a study of T cells after posttransplantation cyclophosphamide. Clones were read by immunoSEQ multiplex PCR, and TCRdb kept only the in-frame ones, dropping some. There are approximately 5,000 clones in the sample; more than 65% occur only once, and approximately 24% lies in the top ten. The sequences come from PBMCs, collected after an allogeneic stem cell transplant with a calcineurin inhibitor and methotrexate. All receptors come from a male patient in his 40s who received an allogeneic stem cell transplant from an unrelated donor, was CMV-positive, and had chronic GVHD only. The graft donor may have given rise to some T cells. Each CDR3 is given with its conserved first and last residue. D genes are given only for firm matches. Some rows mark clone size as missing; the rest say once, few, many or name a class of expanded clone.

v_gene	abundance	d_gene	j_gene	CDR3aa	CDR3nt
TRBV5-4	NA	TRBD1	TRBJ2-7	CASSPRTGLGYEQYF	TGTGCCAGCAGCCCTCGGACAGGGCTCGGGTACGAGCAGTACTTC
TRBV4-2	NA	NA	TRBJ2-3	CASSQRADTQYF	TGTGCCAGCAGCCAACGGGCAGATACGCAGTATTTT
TRBV25-1	NA	TRBD1	TRBJ1-1	CASSTTQGTGLEAFF	TGTGCCAGCAGTACGACACAAGGGACAGGGCTTGAAGCTTTCTTT
TRBV7-2	once	TRBD1	TRBJ1-5	CASSATGGGQPQHF	TGTGCCAGCAGCGCCACAGGGGGCGGTCAGCCCCAGCATTTT
TRBV30	NA	TRBD1	TRBJ1-4	CAWSVQGAREKLFF	TGTGCCTGGAGTGTGCAGGGGGCGAGAGAAAAACTGTTTTTT
TRBV28	NA	NA	TRBJ2-7	CASSSYQGGTGEQYF	TGTGCCAGCAGTTCCTACCAGGGGGGAACAGGCGAGCAGTACTTC
TRBV29-1	NA	TRBD2	TRBJ2-7	CSVERVAGGSYEQYF	TGCAGCGTTGAGAGGGTAGCGGGAGGGTCCTACGAGCAGTACTTC
TRBV11-2	NA	TRBD1	TRBJ2-1	CASSLGTGGNEQFF	TGTGCCAGCAGCTTAGGGACAGGGGGCAATGAGCAGTTCTTC
TRBV18	few	NA	TRBJ1-3	CASSPGQGSGNTIYF	TGTGCCAGCTCACCGGGGCAGGGCTCTGGAAACACCATATATTTT
TRBV11-2	once	NA	TRBJ2-7	CASSPGYFPYEQYF	TGTGCCAGCAGCCCTGGTTACTTCCCCTACGAGCAGTACTTC
TRBV5-1	few	NA	TRBJ1-2	CASSLQGDGYGYTF	TGCGCCAGCAGCTTACAGGGAGACGGCTATGGCTACACCTTC
TRBV27	NA	TRBD1	TRBJ2-1	CASSLGRGSYEQFF	TGTGCCAGCAGTTTGGGCAGGGGGAGCTATGAGCAGTTCTTC
TRBV4-3	NA	NA	TRBJ1-4	CASSQERTTNEKLFF	TGCGCCAGCAGCCAAGAGCGGACAACTAATGAAAAACTGTTTTTT
TRBV19	NA	NA	TRBJ1-1	CATDGVGRGMNTEAFF	TGTGCCACCGATGGGGTCGGGAGGGGGATGAACACTGAAGCTTTCTTT
TRBV19	NA	TRBD1	TRBJ1-2	CASSIPDRGWNGYTF	TGTGCCAGTAGTATACCCGACAGGGGCTGGAATGGCTACACCTTC
TRBV29-1	NA	NA	TRBJ2-3	CSVEEGTDTQYF	TGCAGCGTTGAGGAGGGCACAGATACGCAGTATTTT
TRBV10-1	NA	NA	TRBJ2-7	CASRDSYEQYF	TGCGCCAGCAGGGACTCGTACGAGCAGTACTTC